Described below is a single T cell receptor beta chain sequence and its context. The CDR3 sequence is 11 residues long. The germline V gene encodes CDR1 MNHNS and CDR2 SASEGT. V lost 8 bases, J lost 6 bases, and 11 bases lay in between. The source of the sample is a study of T cell changes during pregnancy in multiple sclerosis. TCRdb's table, derived via immunoSEQ multiplex PCR, lists solely in-frame clones and lacks some. In the table there are 66,000 or so clones, over 80% of which are singletons. This specimen was peripheral blood, taken in the first trimester of pregnancy. The TCR sequence derives from a female donor in good health, enrolled as a control in a pregnancy study. The chain couples TRBV6-1 to TRBJ2-7, with D perhaps TRBD2 (5 bases). CDR3 bases: TGTGCCAGCTCTGGGAGACCCGAGCAGTACTTC. Its protein is CASSGRPEQYF.